The entry that follows covers one T cell receptor (beta chain) sequence. Its antigen is unidentified. This CDR3 is built from 14 residues. The V and J ends lost 6 bases and 10 bases respectively, with 19 bases between them. Germline CDR1 reads SEHNR; CDR2 reads FQNEAQ (reference sequence). This sample was taken from a study of CD8 T cells in Susac syndrome. Whole-study context: Patients with Susac syndrome were therapy-naive, on corticosteroids, or on intravenous immunoglobulin alone at the time that blood was drawn.

The Susac syndrome patients fit the recently defined diagnostic criteria for definite or probable disease. The study, taken as a whole, reports: Clonal expansion of CD8+ cells in Susac peaked in TEMRA cells (and in active patients).

An amount of RNA that ranged from 0.5 to 1 ug was reverse transcribed with random hexamers. Amplification of TCR beta CDR3 spanned 54 Vbeta and 13 Jbeta via immunoSEQ multiplex PCR. MiXCR was run by TCRdb on the immunoSEQ multiplex PCR reads, yielding one entry per CDR3 protein. This sample has 95,000 to 150,000 distinct CDR3 sequences, with just under 95% found just once. The specimen sequenced was CD8+ T cells from PBMCs. The chain is built from TRBV7-9 and TRBJ2-1; D is tentatively TRBD1 or TRBD2 (5 bases each). This sequence originates from a human donor with Susac syndrome. In DNA, the CDR3 is TGTGCCAGCAGGGTTGAGGGGCACAAGAGCGAGCAGTTCTTC. It encodes CASRVEGHKSEQFF. The whole variable domain, filled in from reference TRBV7-9 and TRBJ2-1, reads DTGVSQNPRHKITKRGQNVTFRCDPISEHNRLYWYRQTLGQGPEFLTYFQNEAQLEKSRLLSDRFSAERPKGSFSTLEIQRTEQGDSAMYLCASRVEGHKSEQFFGPGTRLTVL.